What follows are 32 T cell receptor beta chains derived from one specimen sequenced in a study of Ad26.COV2.S vaccination and SARS-CoV-2 variants. The table came from immunoSEQ multiplex PCR; TCRdb's copy has only in-frame clones and leaves some out. Among around 170,000 clones listed, 87% were seen once. The sample consisted of peripheral blood, taken after recovery from COVID-19. These receptors were taken from a human donor who had recovered from COVID-19.

V usage is TRBV18 and J usage is TRBJ1-2; 8 positions match TRBD1. Germline V gene sequence: CDR1 KGHSH, CDR2 LQKENI. The ends lost 3 bases at V and 1 base at J; junction bases unmatched: 4. The CDR3 is 15 amino acids. CDR3 sequence reads: CASSPRTGFNYGYTF. In nucleotides, the CDR3 is TGTGCCAGCTCACCGAGGACAGGGTTTAACTATGGCTACACCTTC.

The chain employs TRBV6-5 and TRBJ2-5, with D uncertain. The germline V gene has CDR1 MNHEY and CDR2 SVGAGI. Between the trimmed V and J ends, which lost 8 bases and 1 base, there was a span of 5 bases. CDR3 size: 11 residues. The CDR3 reads CASQSQETQYF. The CDR3, as DNA: TGTGCCAGCCAGTCCCAAGAGACCCAGTACTTC.

J is TRBJ2-1 and V is TRBV25-1, with D uncertain. CDR3 length: 11 amino acids. V was pared by 6 bases and J by 3 bases, with 3 bases between. CDR1 MGHDK and CDR2 SYGVNS come from the germline V gene. The CDR3 DNA sequence: TGTGCCAGCAGATACTACAATGAGCAGTTCTTC. Translated: CASRYYNEQFF.

This clone was picked up a small number of times. This sequence joins TRBV19 and TRBJ1-2; tentative D call: TRBD1 (5 bases). V lost 5 bases and J lost 7, with 20 bases in between. Germline CDR1 LNHDA, CDR2 SQIVND (reference sequence). The CDR3 sequence is 15 residues long. The chain's CDR3 is CASSPRDRTGGGYTF. CDR3 bases: TGTGCCAGTAGTCCGCGCGACAGAACTGGTGGTGGCTACACCTTC.

This clone was recorded only once. This rearrangement joins TRBV7-2 to TRBJ1-3; D gene uncertain. CDR1 is SGHTA and CDR2 is FQGNSA in the germline V gene. The CDR3 spans 14 residues. Trimming took off 2 bases at V and 6 bases at J, with 11 bases between the two ends. CDR3 bases: TGTGCCAGCAGCTTAAATTCTGGGGAAAACACCATATATTTT. Protein: CASSLNSGENTIYF.

V gene TRBV5-5 combines with J gene TRBJ1-1; 7 nucleotides agree with TRBD1. CDR3 length: 14 amino acids. Trimming removed 4 bases from V and 4 bases from J; junction bases left unmatched: 7. Germline V CDR1 and CDR2: SGHKS, YYEKEE (reference sequence). CDR3 nucleotide sequence: TGTGCCAGCAGCGGGAAACAGGGGCTCACTGAAGCTTTCTTT. It specifies CASSGKQGLTEAFF.

This CDR3 is CASSIRQGSSYEQYF. DNA of the CDR3: TGTGCCAGTAGTATCAGACAGGGGAGTTCCTACGAGCAGTACTTC. The chain uses TRBV19 and TRBJ2-7, with TRBD1 identical over 8 bases. The ends lost 3 bases at V and 1 base at J; junction bases unmatched: 5. This CDR3 has 15 residues. Germline loops: CDR1 LNHDA, CDR2 SQIVND (reference sequence).

This clone has only one observation. Different DNA sequences within this sample yield the same CDR3. The chain employs TRBV27 and TRBJ1-1; tentatively, D is TRBD1 (5 bases). The CDR3 covers 13 residues. Germline assignment: CDR1 MNHEY and CDR2 SMNVEV (reference sequence). V dropped 3 bases and J dropped 1 base, with 6 bases sitting between them. The CDR3: CASSLGGNTEAFF. CDR3 nucleotide sequence: TGTGCCAGCAGTTTGGGGGGGAACACTGAAGCTTTCTTT.

This chain connects TRBV27 to TRBJ2-7; 7 nucleotides agree with TRBD2. The J segment lost 3 bases and the V segment lost 4 bases, leaving 6 bases of the junction unmatched. The CDR3 spans 14 residues. Looked up from germline, CDR1 is MNHEY and CDR2 is SMNVEV (reference sequence). DNA for the CDR3: TGTGCCAGCAGTTCGTGGGAGGGCGGCTACGAGCAGTACTTC. This sequence encodes CASSSWEGGYEQYF.

This clone was observed a few times. The rearrangement uses TRBV6-5 and TRBJ2-7; 8 bases match TRBD1. The CDR3 covers 13 residues. V lost 10 bases, J lost 2 bases, and 7 bases stayed unmatched. The germline gives CDR1 MNHEY, CDR2 SVGAGI. The CDR3 reads CATRKDRAYEQYF. The CDR3 nucleotides read TGTGCCACCCGGAAGGACAGGGCCTACGAGCAGTACTTC.

The gene calls are TRBV15 and TRBJ1-2; D gene unclear. V lost 0 bases and J lost 7, with 15 bases in between. This CDR3 is built from 15 residues. Germline V gives CDR1 LNHNV, CDR2 YYDKDF (reference sequence). The CDR3 protein is CATSRDGEGFSGYTF. As DNA, the CDR3 is TGTGCCACCAGCAGAGATGGGGAGGGATTCAGTGGCTACACCTTC.

Written as DNA, the CDR3 is TGTGCCAGCAGTTCTTGGGGGGACACCATATATTTT. Its translation is CASSSWGDTIYF. V and J are TRBV28 and TRBJ1-3, with TRBD1 as a possible D gene (5 bases). The CDR3 has 12 residues. The V gene's germline CDR1 is MDHEN and CDR2 SYDVKM. The V gene lost 4 bases and the J gene lost 8 bases, with 9 bases spanning the gap.

This clone was detected once. The rearrangement links TRBV7-9 to TRBJ2-1, with D possibly being TRBD1 or TRBD2 (5 bases each). The CDR3 loop spans 14 amino acids. V shed 7 bases and J shed 2 bases, with 12 bases lying between them. The germline V gene encodes CDR1 SEHNR and CDR2 FQNEAQ (reference sequence). CDR3 sequence reads: CASTPRGPYNEQFF. The CDR3 region has the DNA TGTGCCAGCACCCCCCGGGGCCCCTACAATGAGCAGTTCTTC.

This clone appeared a single time. CDR3 coding DNA: TGTGCCTGGAGGGATCGGGCCTACAATCAGCCCCAGCATTTT. Encoded protein: CAWRDRAYNQPQHF. The chain is built from TRBV30 and TRBJ1-5; D remains unclear. The CDR3 spans 14 residues. Germline V gene sequence: CDR1 GTSNPN, CDR2 SVGIG (reference sequence). Trimming pared 3 bases from V and 3 bases from J, leaving 12 bases between.

The V gene is TRBV19, the J gene TRBJ1-2, with 9 bases matching TRBD1. The V gene end was trimmed by 5 bases and the J gene end by 2 bases; junction bases not matched to a gene: 9. Looked up from germline, CDR1 is LNHDA and CDR2 is SQIVND (reference sequence). The CDR3 has 16 residues. The CDR3 is CASSDTGTGINYGYTF. As DNA, the CDR3 is TGTGCCAGTAGTGACACCGGGACAGGGATAAACTATGGCTACACCTTC.

This chain links TRBV11-2 with TRBJ1-1, with D unresolved. Trimming left V 4 bases short and J 5 bases short, with 14 bases between. Germline lookup yields CDR1 SGHAT and CDR2 FQNNGV. The length of the CDR3 is 14 residues. The CDR3 sequence: CASSSPRRVTEAFF. CDR3 bases: TGTGCCAGCAGCTCCCCCCGGAGGGTTACTGAAGCTTTCTTT.

The chain couples TRBV7-8 to TRBJ2-7; weak D call: TRBD2 (5 bases). This CDR3 has 15 amino acids. V lost 7 bases and J 0 bases, leaving 16 bases between the germline ends. Per germline, CDR1 SGHVS and CDR2 FQNEAQ. The CDR3: CASTLGASLSYEQYF. As DNA, the CDR3 is TGTGCCAGCACCTTGGGTGCTAGCCTCTCCTACGAGCAGTACTTC.

The genes are TRBV2 and TRBJ1-1; no clear D. The CDR3 runs 14 residues. The V gene's germline CDR1 is SNHLY and CDR2 FYNNEI. The ends were cut back, 8 bases at V and 0 bases at J, with 13 bases in the middle. CDR3 region: CASGPQLLNTEAFF. Here the CDR3 DNA reads TGTGCCAGCGGCCCCCAGTTACTGAACACTGAAGCTTTCTTT.

DNA for the CDR3: TGTGCCAGCAGCTTTGGGGACAGGGGGCGATCTGGTGGCTACACCTTC. It translates to CASSFGDRGRSGGYTF. The rearrangement joins TRBV7-9 to TRBJ1-2, with TRBD1 matching over 12 bases. From germline, CDR1 is SEHNR and CDR2 FQNEAQ (reference sequence). The CDR3 covers 16 residues. J gave up 7 bases and V 3 bases, and 9 bases lay outside the gene matches.

The chain combines TRBV5-5 with TRBJ1-1; D is unclear. The V and J ends lost 2 bases and 3 bases respectively, with 8 bases between them. The CDR3 sequence is 13 residues long. Germline V gene data show CDR1 as SGHKS and CDR2 as YYEKEE (reference sequence). The CDR3 reads CASSFLVDTEAFF. For the CDR3, the DNA is TGTGCCAGCAGCTTCCTCGTGGACACTGAAGCTTTCTTT.

V gene TRBV3-1 (or the pseudogene TRBV3-2) combines with J gene TRBJ2-1; 9 bases are a match to TRBD2. The CDR3 is 18 amino acids. The J segment lost 0 bases and the V segment lost 1 base, leaving 7 bases of the junction unmatched. Germline V gene lookup returns CDR1 LGHDT and CDR2 YNNKEL (reference sequence). In DNA, the CDR3 is TGTGCCAGCAGCCAAGGTCGGACAGCGGGGGGCTCCTACAATGAGCAGTTCTTC. Protein sequence: CASSQGRTAGGSYNEQFF.

The genes are TRBV12-3 or TRBV12-4 and TRBJ1-1; D is ambiguous. The V and J ends lost 4 bases and 1 base respectively, with 4 bases between them. This CDR3 comprises 12 residues. CDR3 residues: CASSYGNTEAFF. CDR3 coding DNA: TGTGCCAGCAGTTACGGGAACACTGAAGCTTTCTTT.

The sample holds a few counts of this clone. The chain recombines TRBV2 with TRBJ1-1, with D hard to call. V was cut by 11 bases and J by 0 bases, with 13 bases left in between. Germline V CDR1 and CDR2: SNHLY, FYNNEI. The CDR3 is made up of 13 amino acids. The CDR3 protein is CACQVALNTEAFF. The CDR3 DNA reads as TGTGCCTGCCAAGTTGCCCTGAACACTGAAGCTTTCTTT.

V usage is TRBV19 and J usage is TRBJ2-1; tentatively, D is TRBD2 (5 bases). CDR1 is LNHDA and CDR2 is SQIVND in the germline V gene (reference sequence). This CDR3 is 16 amino acids long. V gave up 4 bases and J gave up 4 bases, with 17 bases separating them. The CDR3 here is CASSKEVGGGYNEQFF. CDR3 sequence (DNA): TGTGCCAGTAGTAAGGAGGTTGGCGGCGGATACAATGAGCAGTTCTTC.

The chain is built from TRBV5-1 and TRBJ2-7, with unresolved D. V was shortened by 4 bases and J by 2 bases, with 1 base between the two germline ends. Germline values: CDR1 SGHRS, CDR2 YFSETQ. CDR3 size: 10 residues. The CDR3 sequence is CASSTYEQYF. The CDR3 DNA reads TGCGCCAGCAGCACCTACGAGCAGTACTTC.

This chain links TRBV5-1 with TRBJ2-3; TRBD2 aligns across 12 bases. Germline loops: CDR1 SGHRS, CDR2 YFSETQ. There are 16 residues in the CDR3. The J segment lost 1 base and the V segment lost 0 bases, leaving 0 bases of the junction unmatched. CDR3 sequence (DNA): TGCGCCAGCAGCTTGGCTAGCGGGAGGGGCACAGATACGCAGTATTTT. It is translated as CASSLASGRGTDTQYF.

The chain carries TRBV18 and TRBJ1-2, with D maybe TRBD1 (5 bases). CDR3 length equals 12 residues. The ends were cut back, 2 bases at V and 5 bases at J, with 6 bases in the middle. The germline V gene encodes CDR1 KGHSH and CDR2 LQKENI. CDR3 protein: CASSPEGYGYTF. For the CDR3, the DNA is TGTGCCAGCTCACCAGAGGGGTATGGCTACACCTTC.

The V and J genes are TRBV27 and TRBJ1-1; D is uncertain. The CDR3 consists of 13 residues. Germline CDR1 and CDR2: MNHEY and SMNVEV (reference sequence). Trimming took off 5 bases at V and 4 bases at J, with 11 bases between the two ends. The CDR3 is CASSTSHPTEAFF. As DNA, the CDR3 is TGTGCCAGCAGTACCTCCCACCCCACTGAAGCTTTCTTT.

This chain connects TRBV9 to TRBJ1-2; D gene ambiguous. Germline CDR1 and CDR2: SGDLS and YYNGEE. The CDR3 contains 14 residues. V gave up 1 base and J gave up 0 bases, with 7 bases separating them. CDR3 bases: TGTGCCAGCAGCGTAAACAGTCCTAACTATGGCTACACCTTC. Amino acid sequence: CASSVNSPNYGYTF.

The V call is TRBV27, the J call TRBJ1-2; a possible D gene is TRBD1 (5 bases). Between the trimmed V and J ends, which lost 5 bases and 4 bases, there was a span of 17 bases. CDR3 size: 15 residues. In germline, CDR1 is MNHEY, CDR2 SMNVEV (reference sequence). CDR3 bases: TGTGCCAGCAGTCAACGGGACCATTTGGCCTATGGCTACACCTTC. This encodes CASSQRDHLAYGYTF.

This chain joins TRBV3-1 (or the pseudogene TRBV3-2) and TRBJ2-5; TRBD1 agrees at 7 bases. The trim removed 1 base at V and 4 bases at J, leaving 3 bases unmatched. Germline V gene data show CDR1 as LGHDT and CDR2 as YNNKEL (reference sequence). The CDR3 spans 14 residues. The CDR3 region is CASSQGTGRETQYF. As DNA, the CDR3 is TGTGCCAGCAGCCAAGGGACAGGACGAGAGACCCAGTACTTC.

The chain links TRBV10-3 to TRBJ2-5; D unresolved. Germline V gene data show CDR1 as ENHRY and CDR2 as SYGVKD. V lost 3 bases, J lost 0 bases, and 8 bases lay in between. The CDR3 is made up of 14 amino acids. DNA for the CDR3: TGTGCCATCAGTGACTCGCGGAACCAAGAGACCCAGTACTTC. Amino acid sequence: CAISDSRNQETQYF.